This T cell receptor (beta chain) was retrieved from a study of T cell changes during pregnancy in multiple sclerosis. Sequenced by immunoSEQ multiplex PCR; TCRdb stores in-frame clones only, minus some. This table holds about 77,000 clones, 70% to 90% found once. This CDR3 spans 13 amino acids. Germline trimming cut 11 bases from V and 9 bases from J; bases unmatched to any gene: 13. Per germline, CDR1 MDHEN and CDR2 SYDVKM. The genes are TRBV28 and TRBJ1-5, with 7 positions matching TRBD1. The material was peripheral blood, obtained before pregnancy. This TCR derives from a female donor with multiple sclerosis, enrolled in a pregnancy study. CDR3 amino acids: CAVHRDHRGPQHF. The CDR3 DNA follows: TGTGCCGTCCACCGGGACCACAGGGGGCCCCAGCATTTT.